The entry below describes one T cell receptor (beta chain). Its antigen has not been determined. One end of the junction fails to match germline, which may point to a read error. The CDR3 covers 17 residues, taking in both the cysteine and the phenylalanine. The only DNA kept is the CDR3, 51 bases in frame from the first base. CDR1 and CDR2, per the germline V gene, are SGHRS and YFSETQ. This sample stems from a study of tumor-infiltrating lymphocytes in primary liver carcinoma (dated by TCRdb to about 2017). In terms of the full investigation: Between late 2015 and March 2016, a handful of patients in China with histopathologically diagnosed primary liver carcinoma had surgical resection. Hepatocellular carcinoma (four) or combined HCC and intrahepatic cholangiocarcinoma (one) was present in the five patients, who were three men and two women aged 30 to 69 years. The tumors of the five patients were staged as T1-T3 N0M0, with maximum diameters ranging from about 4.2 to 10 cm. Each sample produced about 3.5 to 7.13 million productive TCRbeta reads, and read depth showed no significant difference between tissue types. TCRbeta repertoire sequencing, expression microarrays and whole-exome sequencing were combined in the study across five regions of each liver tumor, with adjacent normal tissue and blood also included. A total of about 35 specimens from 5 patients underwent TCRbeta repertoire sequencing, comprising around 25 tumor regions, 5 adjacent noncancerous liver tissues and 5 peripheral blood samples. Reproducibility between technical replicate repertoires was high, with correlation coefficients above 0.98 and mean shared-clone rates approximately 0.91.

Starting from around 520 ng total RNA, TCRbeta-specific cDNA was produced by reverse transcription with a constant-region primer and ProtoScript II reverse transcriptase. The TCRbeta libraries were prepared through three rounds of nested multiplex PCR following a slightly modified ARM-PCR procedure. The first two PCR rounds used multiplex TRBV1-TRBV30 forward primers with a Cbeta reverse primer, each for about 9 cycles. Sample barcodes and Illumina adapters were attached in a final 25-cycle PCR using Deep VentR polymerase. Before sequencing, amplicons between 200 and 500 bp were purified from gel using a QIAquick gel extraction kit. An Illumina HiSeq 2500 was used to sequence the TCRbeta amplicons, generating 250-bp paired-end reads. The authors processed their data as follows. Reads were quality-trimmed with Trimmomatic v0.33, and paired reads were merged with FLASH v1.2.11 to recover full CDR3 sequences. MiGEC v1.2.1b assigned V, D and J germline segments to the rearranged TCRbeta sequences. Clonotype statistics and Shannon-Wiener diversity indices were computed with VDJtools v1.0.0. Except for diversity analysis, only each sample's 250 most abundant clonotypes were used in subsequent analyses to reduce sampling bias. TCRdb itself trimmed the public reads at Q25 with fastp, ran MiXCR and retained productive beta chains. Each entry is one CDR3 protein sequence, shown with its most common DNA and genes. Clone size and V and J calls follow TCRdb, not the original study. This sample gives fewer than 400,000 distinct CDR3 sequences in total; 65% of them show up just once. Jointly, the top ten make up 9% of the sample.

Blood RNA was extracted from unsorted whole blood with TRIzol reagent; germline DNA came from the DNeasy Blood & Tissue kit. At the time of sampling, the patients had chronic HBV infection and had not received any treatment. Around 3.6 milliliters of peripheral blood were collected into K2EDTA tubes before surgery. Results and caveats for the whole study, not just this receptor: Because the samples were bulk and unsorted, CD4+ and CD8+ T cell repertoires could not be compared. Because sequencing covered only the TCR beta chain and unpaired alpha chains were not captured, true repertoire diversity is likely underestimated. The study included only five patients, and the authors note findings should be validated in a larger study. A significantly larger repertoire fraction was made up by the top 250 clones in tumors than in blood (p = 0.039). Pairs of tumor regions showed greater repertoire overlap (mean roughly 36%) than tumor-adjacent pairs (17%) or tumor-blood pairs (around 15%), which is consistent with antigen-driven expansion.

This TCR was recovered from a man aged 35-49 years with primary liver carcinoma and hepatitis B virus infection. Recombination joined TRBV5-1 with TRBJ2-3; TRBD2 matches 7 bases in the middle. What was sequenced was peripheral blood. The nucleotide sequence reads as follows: TGCGCCAGCAGTTTGGGGGGACTACCCCCGAGCACAGATACGCAGTATTTT. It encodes CASSLGGLPPSTDTQYF.